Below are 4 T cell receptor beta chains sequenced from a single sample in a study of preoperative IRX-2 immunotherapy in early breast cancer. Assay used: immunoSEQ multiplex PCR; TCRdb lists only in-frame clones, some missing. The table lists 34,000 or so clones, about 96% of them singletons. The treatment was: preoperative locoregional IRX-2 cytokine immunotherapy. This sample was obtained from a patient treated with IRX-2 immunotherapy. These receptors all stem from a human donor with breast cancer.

This CDR3 is CSVVQGSSSQAFF. The CDR3 DNA reads TGCAGCGTTGTCCAGGGATCCTCCTCTCAGGCTTTCTTT. The rearrangement uses TRBV29-1 and TRBJ1-1; tentative D call: TRBD1 (5 bases). Germline V CDR1 and CDR2: SQVTM, ANQGSEA. The CDR3 is 13 amino acids. V lost 4 bases and J lost 11, with 20 bases in between.

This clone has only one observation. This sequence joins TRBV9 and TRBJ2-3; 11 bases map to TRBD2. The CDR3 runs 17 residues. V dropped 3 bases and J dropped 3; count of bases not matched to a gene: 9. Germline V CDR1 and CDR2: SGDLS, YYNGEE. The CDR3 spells CASSDSRSGGATDTQYF. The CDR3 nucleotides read TGTGCCAGCAGCGACAGTCGTAGCGGGGGGGCGACAGATACGCAGTATTTT.

CDR3 loop: CAISGTGTANNEQFF. The DNA for the CDR3 is TGTGCCATCAGTGGTACCGGGACAGCAAACAATGAGCAGTTCTTC. This rearrangement joins TRBV10-3 to TRBJ2-1; 7 bases match TRBD1. The J segment lost 5 bases and the V segment lost 4 bases, leaving 8 bases of the junction unmatched. The CDR3 covers 15 residues. Germline CDR1 and CDR2: ENHRY and SYGVKD.

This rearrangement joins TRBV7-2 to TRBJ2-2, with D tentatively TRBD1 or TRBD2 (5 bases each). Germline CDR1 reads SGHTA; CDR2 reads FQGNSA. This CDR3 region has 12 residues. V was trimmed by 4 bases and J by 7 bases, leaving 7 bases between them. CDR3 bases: TGTGCCAGCAGCTGGGGGAGCGGGGAGCTGTTTTTT. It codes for CASSWGSGELFF.